What follows are 17 T cell receptor beta chains derived from one specimen sequenced in a study of CD8+ T cells in alopecia areata. Treatment reported: oral pan-JAK inhibitor, 5-10 mg twice daily. Extracted from the samples, RNA was reverse transcribed into cDNA to serve as the sequencing template. The repertoire was sequenced with immunoSEQ multiplex PCR; TCRdb's copy has only in-frame clones and lacks some. This repertoire shows 180,000 or so clones, roughly 50% found once; its top ten account for roughly 10%. The source was CD8+ T cells sorted from blood, collected at week 24, from a patient treated with tofacitinib. These receptors all come from a human donor with alopecia areata.

The CDR3 bases are TGTGCCAGCAGCCTAACCATTGAGACCCAGTACTTC. Translation gives CASSLTIETQYF. The chain employs TRBV13 and TRBJ2-5; D gene unclear. Germline CDR1 and CDR2: PRHDT and FYEKMQ (reference sequence). The CDR3 is made up of 12 amino acids. Trimming removed 5 bases at V and 5 bases at J, with 9 bases between.

The chain couples TRBV7-9 to TRBJ2-1; tentatively, D is TRBD2 (6 bases). Germline V gene lookup returns CDR1 SEHNR and CDR2 FQNEAQ (reference sequence). The germline V and J ends were trimmed by 5 bases and 3 bases, with 17 bases remaining between them. The CDR3 sequence is 16 residues long. This chain's CDR3 is CASSQEGRGSYNEQFF. The CDR3 bases are TGTGCCAGCAGCCAAGAGGGGCGGGGAAGCTACAATGAGCAGTTCTTC. Looking up the rest from reference TRBV7-9 and TRBJ2-1 gives the full variable domain: DTGVSQNPRHKITKRGQNVTFRCDPISEHNRLYWYRQTLGQGPEFLTYFQNEAQLEKSRLLSDRFSAERPKGSFSTLEIQRTEQGDSAMYLCASSQEGRGSYNEQFFGPGTRLTVL.

This clone was seen a few times. As DNA, the CDR3 is TGTGCCAGCAGTTTTTCGGCAGGGGAATTCTACGAGCAGTACTTC. Its protein product is CASSFSAGEFYEQYF. The V and J genes are TRBV27 and TRBJ2-7; a possible D gene is TRBD1 (6 bases). The CDR3 sequence is 15 residues long. Germline-derived CDR1 and CDR2 are MNHEY and SMNVEV (reference sequence). Trimming left V 3 bases short and J 3 bases short, with 15 bases between.

The chain joins TRBV30 to TRBJ2-5, with TRBD2 matching over 10 bases. The trim removed 3 bases at V and 5 bases at J, leaving 6 bases unmatched. Looked up from germline, CDR1 is GTSNPN and CDR2 is SVGIG (reference sequence). This CDR3 has 14 amino acids. The CDR3 DNA is TGTGCCTGGAGCGTAGCGGGGGGATTGGAGACCCAGTACTTC. As protein: CAWSVAGGLETQYF.

The chain has TRBV6-1 and TRBJ1-2; perhaps TRBD1 as D (5 bases). Looked up from germline, CDR1 is MNHNS and CDR2 is SASEGT. The CDR3 runs 15 residues. Trimming took 3 bases from V and 0 from J, leaving 11 bases between them. CDR3 DNA sequence: TGTGCCAGCAGTGACAGGGAGGGATCTAACTATGGCTACACCTTC. Amino acids: CASSDREGSNYGYTF.

The count of this clone is one. V is TRBV11-2 and J is TRBJ2-7; D possibly corresponds to TRBD1 (5 bases). Trimming took off 6 bases at V and 2 bases at J, with 11 bases between the two ends. Germline V gene data show CDR1 as SGHAT and CDR2 as FQNNGV. CDR3 length: 13 amino acids. CDR3 loop: CASSSDSPYEQYF. The CDR3 nucleotides are TGTGCCAGCAGTTCAGACAGCCCCTACGAGCAGTACTTC.

This sequence joins TRBV7-9 and TRBJ2-7; D is uncertain. From germline, CDR1 is SEHNR and CDR2 FQNEAQ (reference sequence). This CDR3 contains 12 residues. V was trimmed by 5 bases and J by 6 bases, leaving 11 bases between them. The CDR3 sequence: CASSGKIGEQYF. The CDR3 DNA follows: TGTGCCAGCAGCGGCAAGATAGGCGAGCAGTACTTC.

J is TRBJ2-1 and V is TRBV29-1; 7 bases map to TRBD2. The CDR3 is 14 amino acids. Per the germline V gene, CDR1 is SQVTM and CDR2 is ANQGSEA. The junction had 0 bases not matched to a gene; V was cut back by 1 base and J by 0 bases. The CDR3 nucleotides are TGCAGCGTTGAAGGCGGGAGCTCCTACAATGAGCAGTTCTTC. Its translation is CSVEGGSSYNEQFF.

This clone was seen a single time. The chain couples TRBV30 to TRBJ1-2, with TRBD1 as a possible D gene (6 bases). V shed 5 bases and J shed 1 base, with 11 bases lying between them. Germline CDR1 GTSNPN, CDR2 SVGIG (reference sequence). CDR3 size: 13 residues. The CDR3 loop reads CAWEQGINYGYTF. CDR3 nucleotides: TGTGCCTGGGAACAGGGAATTAACTATGGCTACACCTTC.

V gene TRBV30 combines with J gene TRBJ1-1; D remains unclear. Germline CDR1 GTSNPN, CDR2 SVGIG (reference sequence). This CDR3 comprises 11 residues. The V gene lost 4 bases and the J gene lost 1 base, with 4 bases spanning the gap. For the CDR3, the DNA is TGTGCCTGGATGTGGAACACTGAAGCTTTCTTT. This sequence encodes CAWMWNTEAFF.

CDR3 loop: CSVIRDPGGAEAFF. Written as DNA, the CDR3 is TGCAGCGTGATCCGGGACCCGGGCGGCGCTGAAGCTTTCTTT. The V and J genes are TRBV29-1 and TRBJ1-1; weak D call: TRBD1 (5 bases). The V end was cut by 6 bases, the J end by 6 bases, with 20 bases between. The V gene's germline CDR1 is SQVTM and CDR2 ANQGSEA. The CDR3 has 14 amino acids. Combining the CDR3 with reference TRBV29-1 and TRBJ1-1 gives the whole variable domain SAVISQKPSRDICQRGTSLTIQCQVDSQVTMMFWYRQQPGQSLTLIATANQGSEATYESGFVIDKFPISRPNLTFSTLTVSNMSPEDSSIYLCSVIRDPGGAEAFFGQGTRLTVV.

This clone was seen more than once but under ten times. The chain has TRBV5-4 and TRBJ2-4; no definite D call. V lost 2 bases and J lost 5, with 8 bases in between. Germline V gene sequence: CDR1 SGHNT, CDR2 YYREEE (reference sequence). This CDR3 contains 13 residues. CDR3 bases: TGTGCCAGCAGCTTTCCTCTTGAAAACATTCAGTACTTC. Translating gives CASSFPLENIQYF.

This chain links TRBV6-6 with TRBJ2-3, with TRBD1 matching 8 bases. The CDR3 is 14 residues long. V shed 7 bases and J 2 bases; nucleotides not matched to a gene: 5. Germline V CDR1 and CDR2: MNHNY, SVGAGI (reference sequence). The CDR3 region has the DNA TGTGCCAGCAACAACAGGGGGACCACAGATACGCAGTATTTT. It yields the protein CASNNRGTTDTQYF.

The chain is built from TRBV30 and TRBJ2-3; TRBD2 matches at 9 bases. This CDR3 region has 15 residues. V gave up 4 bases and J gave up 2 bases; unmatched junction bases: 7. Germline V gene lookup returns CDR1 GTSNPN and CDR2 SVGIG (reference sequence). CDR3 nucleotides: TGTGCCTGGAAATCCCTAGCGGGGTCCACAGATACGCAGTATTTT. As protein: CAWKSLAGSTDTQYF.

The chain links TRBV15 to TRBJ2-2, with 7 bases aligning to TRBD1. Unmatched junction bases numbered 8, after V lost 2 bases and J lost 5 bases. Germline CDR1 is LNHNV and CDR2 is YYDKDF (reference sequence). There are 16 residues in the CDR3. This CDR3 is CATSRKKGAQTGELFF. In nucleotides, the CDR3 is TGTGCCACCAGCAGAAAAAAGGGGGCCCAAACCGGGGAGCTGTTTTTT.

The count of this clone is one. V is TRBV4-1 and J is TRBJ2-3; a possible D gene is TRBD2 (6 bases). Deletions cut 0 bases from V and 2 bases from J, with 12 bases between. This CDR3 has 16 amino acids. Germline CDR1 reads MGHRA; CDR2 reads YSYEKL. The CDR3 spells CASSQEEGLLTDTQYF. CDR3 coding DNA: TGCGCCAGCAGCCAAGAGGAGGGTCTACTCACAGATACGCAGTATTTT.

This chain uses TRBV20-1 with TRBJ1-1, with D unclear. With 0 bases removed from V and 2 bases from J, the gap between germline ends came to 1 base. The CDR3 loop spans 11 amino acids. Germline assignment: CDR1 DFQATT and CDR2 SNEGSKA (reference sequence). The CDR3 spells CSARDNTEAFF. DNA for the CDR3: TGCAGTGCTAGAGATAACACTGAAGCTTTCTTT.